This passage covers 7 T cell receptor beta chains from one sample sequenced in a study of blood T cell repertoires in COVID-19. The method was immunoSEQ multiplex PCR; TCRdb's version includes in-frame clones alone and lacks a portion of them. The sample lists roughly 190,000 clones, approximately 80% seen once, with less than 20% in the top ten. Sequencing used peripheral blood. These receptors all stem from a human donor in a cohort sampled during active COVID-19.

V and J are TRBV27 and TRBJ1-1; 7 bases align to TRBD1. There are 14 residues in the CDR3. Germline trimming cut 2 bases from V and 4 bases from J; bases unmatched to any gene: 4. Germline CDR1 reads MNHEY; CDR2 reads SMNVEV (reference sequence). CDR3 bases: TGTGCCAGCAGTTTAACAGGGGTTATCACTGAAGCTTTCTTT. It is translated as CASSLTGVITEAFF.

V gene TRBV2 combines with J gene TRBJ2-7, with no clear D. CDR1 SNHLY and CDR2 FYNNEI come from the germline V gene. The CDR3 sequence is 13 residues long. Between the trimmed V and J ends, which lost 7 bases and 3 bases, there was a span of 13 bases. The CDR3: CASTLGPYYEQYF. CDR3 in DNA: TGTGCCAGCACCTTGGGCCCTTACTACGAGCAGTACTTC.

The rearrangement uses TRBV13 and TRBJ2-7; no definite D call. V gave up 5 bases and J gave up 1 base, with 12 bases separating them. The CDR3 is 14 residues long. Germline assignment: CDR1 PRHDT and CDR2 FYEKMQ (reference sequence). CDR3 nucleotides: TGTGCCAGCAGCCCCCGGAGATTATCCTACGAGCAGTACTTC. Translated, it gives CASSPRRLSYEQYF.

This chain connects TRBV6-6 to TRBJ2-7; possibly TRBD1 for D (6 bases). The length of the CDR3 is 14 residues. Trimming cost V 5 bases and J 0 bases, with 11 bases left between them. Per germline, CDR1 MNHNY and CDR2 SVGAGI (reference sequence). Here the CDR3 DNA reads TGTGCCAGCAGTCAAGGGACATACTCCTACGAGCAGTACGTC. It codes for CASSQGTYSYEQYV.

V gene TRBV7-2 combines with J gene TRBJ1-1; no clear D. There are 12 residues in the CDR3. Germline V gene lookup returns CDR1 SGHTA and CDR2 FQGNSA. V lost 5 bases to trimming and J lost 7 bases, with 11 bases between them. Here the CDR3 DNA reads TGTGCCAGCAGCCATTCCACTCTTGAAGCTTTCTTT. It encodes CASSHSTLEAFF.

The CDR3 coding sequence is TGTGCCAGCAGTCCCTCGGGACTAGCGGGCCTTGCGACCCAGTACTTC. It yields the protein CASSPSGLAGLATQYF. This rearrangement joins TRBV6-6 to TRBJ2-5, with 12 bases that match TRBD2. The germline gives CDR1 MNHNY, CDR2 SVGAGI (reference sequence). The length of the CDR3 is 16 residues. Trimming took 5 bases from V and 7 from J; bases not matched to a gene: 11.

This sequence joins TRBV9 and TRBJ2-2; possibly TRBD1 for D (6 bases). The germline gives CDR1 SGDLS, CDR2 YYNGEE. This CDR3 is 15 amino acids long. V was cut by 0 bases and J by 1 base, with 7 bases left in between. CDR3 coding DNA: TGTGCCAGCAGCGTAGTGGGACAGAACACCGGGGAGCTGTTTTTT. It translates to CASSVVGQNTGELFF.